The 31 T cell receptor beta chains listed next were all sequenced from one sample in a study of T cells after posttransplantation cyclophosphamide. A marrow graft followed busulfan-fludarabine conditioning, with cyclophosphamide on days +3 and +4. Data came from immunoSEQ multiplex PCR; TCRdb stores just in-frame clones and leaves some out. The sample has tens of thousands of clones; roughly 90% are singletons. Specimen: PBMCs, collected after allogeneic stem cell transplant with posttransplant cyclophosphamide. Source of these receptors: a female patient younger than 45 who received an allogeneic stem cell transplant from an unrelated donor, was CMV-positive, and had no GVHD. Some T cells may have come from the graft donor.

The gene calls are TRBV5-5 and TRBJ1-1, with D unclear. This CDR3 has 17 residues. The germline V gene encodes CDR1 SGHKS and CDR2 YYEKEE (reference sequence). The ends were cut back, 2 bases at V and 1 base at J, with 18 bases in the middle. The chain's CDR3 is CASSFYPTPGKNTEAFF. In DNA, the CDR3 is TGTGCCAGCAGCTTTTATCCTACACCGGGTAAGAACACTGAAGCTTTCTTT. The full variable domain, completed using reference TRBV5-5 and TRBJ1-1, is DAGVTQSPTHLIKTRGQQVTLRCSPISGHKSVSWYQQVLGQGPQFIFQYYEKEERGRGNFPDRFSARQFPNYSSELNVNALLLGDSALYLCASSFYPTPGKNTEAFFGQGTRLTVV.

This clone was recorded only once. The CDR3 loop reads CASSWGTVAGVHSYEQYF. In DNA form, the CDR3 reads TGTGCCAGCAGCTGGGGGACAGTAGCCGGCGTGCACTCCTACGAGCAGTACTTC. The chain combines TRBV7-8 with TRBJ2-7; 7 bases match TRBD1. Germline assignment: CDR1 SGHVS and CDR2 FQNEAQ. The CDR3 is 18 residues long. The junction had 15 bases not matched to a gene; V was cut back by 4 bases and J by 0 bases.

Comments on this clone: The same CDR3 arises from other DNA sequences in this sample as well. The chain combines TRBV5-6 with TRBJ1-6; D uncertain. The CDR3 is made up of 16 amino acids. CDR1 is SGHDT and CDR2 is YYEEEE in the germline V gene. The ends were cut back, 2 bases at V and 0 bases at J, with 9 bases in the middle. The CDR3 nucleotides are TGTGCCAGCAGCTTCCTGATTAGCTCCTATAATTCACCCCTCCACTTT. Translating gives CASSFLISSYNSPLHF.

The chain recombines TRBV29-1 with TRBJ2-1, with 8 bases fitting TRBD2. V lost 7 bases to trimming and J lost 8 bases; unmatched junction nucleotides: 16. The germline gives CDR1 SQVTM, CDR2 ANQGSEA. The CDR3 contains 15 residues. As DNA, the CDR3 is TGCAGCGCCTCCGATCGGGGGGGCCGTTCGGATGAGCAGTTCTTC. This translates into CSASDRGGRSDEQFF.

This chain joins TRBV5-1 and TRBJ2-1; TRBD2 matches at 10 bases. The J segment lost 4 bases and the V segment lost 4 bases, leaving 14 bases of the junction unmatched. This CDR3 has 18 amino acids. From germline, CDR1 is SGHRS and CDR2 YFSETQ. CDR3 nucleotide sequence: TGCGCCAGCAGCAGGGGGGGGCCTAGCGGGGGTAATTACAATGAGCAGTTCTTC. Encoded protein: CASSRGGPSGGNYNEQFF.

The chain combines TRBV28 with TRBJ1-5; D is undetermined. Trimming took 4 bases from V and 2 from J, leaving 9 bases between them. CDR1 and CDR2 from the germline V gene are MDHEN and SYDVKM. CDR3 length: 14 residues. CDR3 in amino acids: CASSSYQGNQPQHF. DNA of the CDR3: TGTGCCAGCAGTTCCTATCAGGGCAATCAGCCCCAGCATTTT.

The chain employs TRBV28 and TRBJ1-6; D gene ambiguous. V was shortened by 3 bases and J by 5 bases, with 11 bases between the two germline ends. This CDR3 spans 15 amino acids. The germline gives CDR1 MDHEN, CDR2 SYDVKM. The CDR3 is CASSFRGVDNSPLHF. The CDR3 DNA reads TGTGCCAGCAGTTTCCGCGGCGTGGATAATTCACCCCTCCACTTT.

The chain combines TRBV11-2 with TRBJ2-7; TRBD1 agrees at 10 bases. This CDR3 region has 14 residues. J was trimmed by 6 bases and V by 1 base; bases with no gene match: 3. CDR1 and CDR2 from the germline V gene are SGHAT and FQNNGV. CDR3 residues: CASSLAGTGVEQYF. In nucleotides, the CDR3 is TGTGCCAGCAGCTTAGCCGGGACAGGGGTCGAGCAGTACTTC. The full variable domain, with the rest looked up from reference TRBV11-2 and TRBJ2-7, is EAGVAQSPRYKIIEKRQSVAFWCNPISGHATLYWYQQILGQGPKLLIQFQNNGVVDDSQLPKDRFSAERLKGVDSTLKIQPAKLEDSAVYLCASSLAGTGVEQYFGPGTRLTVT.

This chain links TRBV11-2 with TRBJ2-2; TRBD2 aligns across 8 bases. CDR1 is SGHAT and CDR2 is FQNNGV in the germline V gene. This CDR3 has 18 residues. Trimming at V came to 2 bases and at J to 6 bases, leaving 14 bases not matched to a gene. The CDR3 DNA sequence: TGTGCCAGCAGCTTACAATCGTACCCCGGGGGGGCCGCCGGGGAGCTGTTTTTT. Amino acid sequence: CASSLQSYPGGAAGELFF.

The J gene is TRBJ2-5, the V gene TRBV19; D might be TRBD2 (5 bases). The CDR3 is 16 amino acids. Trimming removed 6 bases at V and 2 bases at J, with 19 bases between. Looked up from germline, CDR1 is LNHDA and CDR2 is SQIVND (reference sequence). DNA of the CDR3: TGTGCCAGTAGCCGAACCGCATCCGGGAATCAAGAGACCCAGTACTTC. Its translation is CASSRTASGNQETQYF.

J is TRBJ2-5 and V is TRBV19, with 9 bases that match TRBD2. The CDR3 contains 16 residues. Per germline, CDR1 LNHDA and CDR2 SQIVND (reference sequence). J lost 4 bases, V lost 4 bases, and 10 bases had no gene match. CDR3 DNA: TGTGCCAGTAGTACCCGAGGCGGGGGGGCCGGAGAGACCCAGTACTTC. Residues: CASSTRGGGAGETQYF. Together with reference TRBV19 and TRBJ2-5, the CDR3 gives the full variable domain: DGGITQSPKYLFRKEGQNVTLSCEQNLNHDAMYWYRQDPGQGLRLIYYSQIVNDFQKGDIAEGYSVSREKKESFPLTVTSAQKNPTAFYLCASSTRGGGAGETQYFGPGTRLLVL.

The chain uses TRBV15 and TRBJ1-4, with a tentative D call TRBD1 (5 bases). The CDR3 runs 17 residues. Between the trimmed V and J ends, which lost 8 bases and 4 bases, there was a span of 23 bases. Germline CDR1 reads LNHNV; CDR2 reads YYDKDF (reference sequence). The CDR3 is CATAAEGRGAFNEKLFF. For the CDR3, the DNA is TGTGCCACCGCGGCGGAGGGGCGCGGGGCCTTTAATGAAAAACTGTTTTTT.

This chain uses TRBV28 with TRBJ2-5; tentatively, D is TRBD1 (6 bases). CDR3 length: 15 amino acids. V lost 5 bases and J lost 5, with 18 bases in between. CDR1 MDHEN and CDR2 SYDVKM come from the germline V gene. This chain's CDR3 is CASSIMGFGQETQYF. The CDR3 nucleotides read TGTGCCAGCAGTATAATGGGGTTTGGACAGGAGACCCAGTACTTC.

The CDR3 DNA follows: TGCGCCAGCAGCGCCGGGACAGGGACCTACAATGAGCAGTTCTTC. Its translation: CASSAGTGTYNEQFF. The chain joins TRBV5-1 to TRBJ2-1, with TRBD1 matching over 9 bases. The CDR3 runs to 15 residues. Germline V gene data show CDR1 as SGHRS and CDR2 as YFSETQ. V dropped 4 bases and J dropped 2; count of bases not matched to a gene: 4.

The CDR3 DNA follows: TGTGCCAGCAGGAGAAGGACTAGCGGGGTCGGTACGCAGTATTTT. Protein product: CASRRRTSGVGTQYF. The gene calls are TRBV7-2 and TRBJ2-3, with 12 bases aligning to TRBD2. Losses at the gene ends were 6 bases for V and 8 bases for J; bases not matched to a gene: 9. The CDR3 is 15 residues long. CDR1 and CDR2 (germline): SGHTA, FQGNSA. Full variable domain (missing parts from reference TRBV7-2 and TRBJ2-3): GAGVSQSPSNKVTEKGKDVELRCDPISGHTALYWYRQSLGQGLEFLIYFQGNSAPDKSGLPSDRFSAERTGGSVSTLTIQRTQQEDSAVYLCASRRRTSGVGTQYFGPGTRLTVL.

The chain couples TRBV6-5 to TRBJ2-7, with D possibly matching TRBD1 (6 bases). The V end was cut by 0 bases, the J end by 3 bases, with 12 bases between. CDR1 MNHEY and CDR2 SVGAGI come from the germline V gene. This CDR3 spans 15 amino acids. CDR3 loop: CASSYSPRGHYEQYF. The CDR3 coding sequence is TGTGCCAGCAGTTACTCCCCCAGGGGTCACTACGAGCAGTACTTC.

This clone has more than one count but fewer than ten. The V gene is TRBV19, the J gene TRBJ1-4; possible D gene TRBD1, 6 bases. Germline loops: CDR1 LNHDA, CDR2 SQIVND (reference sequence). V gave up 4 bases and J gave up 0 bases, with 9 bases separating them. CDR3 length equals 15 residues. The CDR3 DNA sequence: TGTGCCAGTAGTACAGGGGTTGCAACTAATGAAAAACTGTTTTTT. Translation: CASSTGVATNEKLFF.

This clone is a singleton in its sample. The CDR3 here is CASSDSGLAGGRYF. CDR3 coding DNA: TGTGCCAGCAGTGACTCGGGACTAGCGGGGGGAAGGTATTTT. This chain links TRBV6-1 with TRBJ2-3, with 15 bases aligning to TRBD2. The germline V gene encodes CDR1 MNHNS and CDR2 SASEGT. CDR3 length: 14 amino acids. V shed 3 bases, J shed 14 bases, and the junction held 6 bases outside the gene matches.

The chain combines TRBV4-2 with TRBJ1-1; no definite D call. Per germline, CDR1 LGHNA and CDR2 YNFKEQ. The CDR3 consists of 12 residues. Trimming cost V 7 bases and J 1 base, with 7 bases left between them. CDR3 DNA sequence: TGTGCCAGCACCAGTCCGAACACTGAAGCTTTCTTT. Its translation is CASTSPNTEAFF.

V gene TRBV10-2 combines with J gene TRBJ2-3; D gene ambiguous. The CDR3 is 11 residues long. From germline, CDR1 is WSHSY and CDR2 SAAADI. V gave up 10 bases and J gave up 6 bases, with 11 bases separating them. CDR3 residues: CATRIQDTQYF. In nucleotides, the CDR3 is TGCGCCACCCGTATCCAGGATACGCAGTATTTT.

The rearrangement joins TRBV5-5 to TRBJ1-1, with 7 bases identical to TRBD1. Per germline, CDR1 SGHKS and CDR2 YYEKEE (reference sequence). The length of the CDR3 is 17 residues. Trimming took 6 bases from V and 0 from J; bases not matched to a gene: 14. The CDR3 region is CASTIGQAHFMNTEAFF. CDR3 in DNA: TGTGCCAGCACCATCGGACAGGCGCACTTCATGAACACTGAAGCTTTCTTT.

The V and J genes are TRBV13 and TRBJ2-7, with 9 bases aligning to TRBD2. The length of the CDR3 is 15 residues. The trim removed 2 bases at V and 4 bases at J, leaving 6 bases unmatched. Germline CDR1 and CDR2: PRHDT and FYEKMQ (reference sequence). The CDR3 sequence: CASSLTRGGRYEQYF. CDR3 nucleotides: TGTGCCAGCAGCTTAACGCGGGGGGGCCGGTACGAGCAGTACTTC.

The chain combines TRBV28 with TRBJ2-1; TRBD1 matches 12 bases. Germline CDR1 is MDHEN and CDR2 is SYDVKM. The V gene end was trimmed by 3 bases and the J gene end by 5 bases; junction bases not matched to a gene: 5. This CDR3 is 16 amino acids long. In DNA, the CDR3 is TGTGCCAGCAGTTTGCAGGGGACAGGGGGCAACAATGAGCAGTTCTTC. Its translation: CASSLQGTGGNNEQFF.

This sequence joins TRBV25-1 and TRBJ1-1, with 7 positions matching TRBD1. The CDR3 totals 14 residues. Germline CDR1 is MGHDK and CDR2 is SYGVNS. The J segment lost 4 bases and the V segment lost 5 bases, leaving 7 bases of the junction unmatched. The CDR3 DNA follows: TGTGCCAGCAGTTTTACAGGGGTGGCCACTGAAGCTTTCTTT. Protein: CASSFTGVATEAFF.

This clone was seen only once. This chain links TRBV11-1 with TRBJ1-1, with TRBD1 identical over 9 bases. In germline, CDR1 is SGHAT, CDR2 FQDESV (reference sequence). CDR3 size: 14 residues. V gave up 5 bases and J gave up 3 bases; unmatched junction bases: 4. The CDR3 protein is CASSPRDRDTEAFF. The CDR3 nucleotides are TGTGCCAGCAGCCCCCGGGACAGGGACACTGAAGCTTTCTTT.

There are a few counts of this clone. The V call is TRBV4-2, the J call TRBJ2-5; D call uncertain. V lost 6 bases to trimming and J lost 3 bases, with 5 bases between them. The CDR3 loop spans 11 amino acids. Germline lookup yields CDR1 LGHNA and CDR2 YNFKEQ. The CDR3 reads CASRLKETQYF. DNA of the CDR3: TGTGCCAGCAGACTAAAAGAGACCCAGTACTTC.

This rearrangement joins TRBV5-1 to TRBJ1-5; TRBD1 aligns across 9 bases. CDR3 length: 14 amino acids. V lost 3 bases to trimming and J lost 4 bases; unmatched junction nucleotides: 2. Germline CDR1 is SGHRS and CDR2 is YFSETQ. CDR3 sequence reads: CASSSGQGNQPQHF. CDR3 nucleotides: TGCGCCAGCAGCTCAGGACAGGGGAATCAGCCCCAGCATTTT.

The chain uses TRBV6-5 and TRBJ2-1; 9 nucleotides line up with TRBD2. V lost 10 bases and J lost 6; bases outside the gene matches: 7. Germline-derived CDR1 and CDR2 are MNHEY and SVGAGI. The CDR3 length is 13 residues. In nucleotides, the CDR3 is TGTGCCATAGGGACTAGCTCTTCCAATGAGCAGTTCTTC. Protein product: CAIGTSSSNEQFF.

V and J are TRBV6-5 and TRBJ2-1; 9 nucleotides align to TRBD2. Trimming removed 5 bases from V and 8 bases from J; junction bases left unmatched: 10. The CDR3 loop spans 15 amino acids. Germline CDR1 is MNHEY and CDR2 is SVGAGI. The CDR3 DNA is TGTGCCAGCAGTGCCTACGGGACTAGCATCGATGAGCAGTTCTTC. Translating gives CASSAYGTSIDEQFF.

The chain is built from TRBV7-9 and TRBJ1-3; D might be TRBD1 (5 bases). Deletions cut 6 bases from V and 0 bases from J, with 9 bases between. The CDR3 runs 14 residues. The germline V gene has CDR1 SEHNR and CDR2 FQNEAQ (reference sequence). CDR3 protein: CASSPGNSGNTIYF. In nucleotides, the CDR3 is TGTGCCAGCAGTCCAGGGAACTCTGGAAACACCATATATTTT.

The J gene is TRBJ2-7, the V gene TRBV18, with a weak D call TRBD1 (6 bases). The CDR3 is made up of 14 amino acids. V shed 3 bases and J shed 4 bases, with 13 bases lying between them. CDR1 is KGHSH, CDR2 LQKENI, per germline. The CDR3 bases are TGTGCCAGCTCACCTCTCACAGGGTCTTACGAGCAGTACTTC. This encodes CASSPLTGSYEQYF.